The 14 T cell receptor beta chains below come from one sample, sequenced in a study of blood T cell repertoires in COVID-19. Profiling relied on immunoSEQ multiplex PCR, and the TCRdb table lists in-frame clones only, not all of them. The sample carries a few hundred thousand clones, about 85% recorded once. The specimen sequenced was peripheral blood. The receptors were sampled from a man younger than 35 with active or convalescent COVID-19.

The chain joins TRBV4-1 to TRBJ2-7, with 9 bases that match TRBD1. Germline CDR1 MGHRA, CDR2 YSYEKL. This CDR3 region has 15 residues. Trimming cost V 4 bases and J 5 bases; bases outside gene matches: 9. CDR3 amino acids: CASSRGQGISHEQYF. For the CDR3, the DNA is TGCGCCAGCAGCCGGGGACAGGGTATTTCCCACGAGCAGTACTTC.

This clone showed up just once. The V and J genes are TRBV6-5 and TRBJ2-5; D might be TRBD1 (6 bases). Germline CDR1 is MNHEY and CDR2 is SVGAGI. CDR3 length: 14 residues. Trimming took 4 bases from V and 3 from J, leaving 12 bases between them. CDR3 sequence: CASSSIRTEETQYF. CDR3 DNA: TGTGCCAGCAGTTCCATCCGGACAGAAGAGACCCAGTACTTC.

The V gene is TRBV5-1, the J gene TRBJ1-1, with D unclear. This CDR3 is built from 14 residues. Germline CDR1 and CDR2: SGHRS and YFSETQ. Trimming left V 0 bases short and J 4 bases short, with 10 bases between. Here the CDR3 DNA reads TGCGCCAGCAGCTTGGATCCAGGTACCACTGAAGCTTTCTTT. This translates into CASSLDPGTTEAFF.

This sequence joins TRBV7-9 and TRBJ2-2; D might be TRBD1 (5 bases). The CDR3 sequence is 14 residues long. Trimming left V 2 bases short and J 5 bases short, with 9 bases between. Per the germline V gene, CDR1 is SEHNR and CDR2 is FQNEAQ (reference sequence). CDR3 sequence (DNA): TGTGCCAGCAGCTTACAGCAGGGAACCGGGGAGCTGTTTTTT. Its protein product is CASSLQQGTGELFF. Combining the CDR3 with reference TRBV7-9 and TRBJ2-2 gives the whole variable domain DTGVSQNPRHKITKRGQNVTFRCDPISEHNRLYWYRQTLGQGPEFLTYFQNEAQLEKSRLLSDRFSAERPKGSFSTLEIQRTEQGDSAMYLCASSLQQGTGELFFGEGSRLTVL.

The chain couples TRBV5-5 to TRBJ2-3, with TRBD2 matching 14 bases. The CDR3 is made up of 16 amino acids. CDR1 SGHKS and CDR2 YYEKEE come from the germline V gene (reference sequence). V trimming: 4 bases; J trimming: 2 bases; junction bases outside the gene matches: 3. The CDR3 nucleotides are TGTGCCAGCAGCCTGACTAGCGGGGGGGCCACAGATACGCAGTATTTT. Translated: CASSLTSGGATDTQYF.

The chain recombines TRBV11-2 with TRBJ1-1; TRBD1 might be the D (5 bases). This CDR3 spans 13 amino acids. Between the trimmed V and J ends, which lost 0 bases and 11 bases, there was a span of 13 bases. Germline V gene data show CDR1 as SGHAT and CDR2 as FQNNGV. This CDR3 is CASSLDVGAGAFF. CDR3 bases: TGTGCCAGCAGCTTAGATGTAGGGGCAGGGGCTTTCTTT.

The chain employs TRBV7-9 and TRBJ1-4; D not certain. Germline CDR1 reads SEHNR; CDR2 reads FQNEAQ (reference sequence). This CDR3 is 16 amino acids long. V was shortened by 5 bases and J by 1 base, with 14 bases between the two germline ends. The DNA of the CDR3 is TGTGCCAGCAGCCTCGGGAGTGGGGTAACTAATGAAAAACTGTTTTTT. This codes for CASSLGSGVTNEKLFF.

The rearrangement uses TRBV18 and TRBJ2-1; 8 bases align to TRBD1. V trimming: 7 bases; J trimming: 1 base; junction bases outside the gene matches: 6. The CDR3 contains 15 residues. In germline, CDR1 is KGHSH, CDR2 LQKENI. CDR3 bases: TGTGCCAGCTTTCCGGACAGGGCGTCCTACAATGAGCAGTTCTTC. It yields the protein CASFPDRASYNEQFF.

The chain joins TRBV5-5 to TRBJ2-7, with 10 nucleotides matching TRBD2. J lost 3 bases, V lost 0 bases, and 0 bases had no gene match. The CDR3 is made up of 14 amino acids. From germline, CDR1 is SGHKS and CDR2 YYEKEE (reference sequence). CDR3 region: CASSLVAGGYEQYF. The CDR3 DNA is TGTGCCAGCAGCTTGGTAGCGGGGGGCTACGAGCAGTACTTC. The whole variable domain, remainder taken from reference TRBV5-5 and TRBJ2-7, is DAGVTQSPTHLIKTRGQQVTLRCSPISGHKSVSWYQQVLGQGPQFIFQYYEKEERGRGNFPDRFSARQFPNYSSELNVNALLLGDSALYLCASSLVAGGYEQYFGPGTRLTVT.

This clone was recorded only once. The chain recombines TRBV11-2 with TRBJ2-1; the match to TRBD2 covers 8 bases. CDR1 is SGHAT and CDR2 is FQNNGV in the germline V gene. The ends lost 3 bases at V and 6 bases at J; junction bases unmatched: 13. The CDR3 covers 17 residues. The CDR3 sequence: CASSFVPRRGALNEQFF. Here the CDR3 DNA reads TGTGCCAGCAGCTTTGTCCCCCGGCGGGGGGCTCTCAATGAGCAGTTCTTC.

This clone was counted a single time. The gene calls are TRBV11-2 and TRBJ1-1, with TRBD1 matching over 9 bases. The junction had 5 bases not matched to a gene; V was cut back by 4 bases and J by 5 bases. Germline V gives CDR1 SGHAT, CDR2 FQNNGV. The CDR3 is 14 residues long. The CDR3 region is CASSSKTGGTEAFF. The CDR3 DNA is TGTGCCAGCAGCTCGAAGACAGGGGGTACTGAAGCTTTCTTT.

This clone was seen a handful of times. The chain has TRBV7-6 and TRBJ1-1, with 8 bases matching TRBD1. V shed 2 bases and J 4 bases; nucleotides not matched to a gene: 3. Germline V lookup: CDR1 SGHVS, CDR2 FNYEAQ. The CDR3 totals 14 residues. For the CDR3, the DNA is TGTGCCAGCAGCTTACGACAGGGGCGCACTGAAGCTTTCTTT. It yields the protein CASSLRQGRTEAFF.

As concerns this clone: One end of the junction does not line up with germline, which may come from a read error. The chain is built from TRBV12-3 or TRBV12-4 and TRBJ2-1, with D tentatively TRBD2 (6 bases). CDR3 length: 13 residues. The CDR3 sequence is CASGTVLYNEQFF. In DNA, the CDR3 is TGTGCCAGCGGGACTGTCCTTTACAATGAACAGTTCTTC.

The J gene is TRBJ1-5, the V gene TRBV7-8; 8 positions match TRBD1. The CDR3 is made up of 17 amino acids. Germline V gene sequence: CDR1 SGHVS, CDR2 FQNEAQ. V was clipped by 1 base and J by 4 bases; unmatched bases: 9. The CDR3 DNA sequence: TGTGCCAGCAGCTTAGTAGGCGGACAGGGCATTAATCAGCCCCAGCATTTT. Translation gives CASSLVGGQGINQPQHF.